The present T cell receptor (beta chain) was sequenced within a study of shared clonotypes between healthy human individuals. About the study: CD8 memory received one plate per donor, CD8 naive two, CD4 memory three and CD4 naive three.

As regards this clone: Its antigen is still unknown.

V was pared by 1 base and J by 3 bases, with 7 bases between. The CDR3 runs 15 residues. From germline, CDR1 is LNHNV and CDR2 YYDKDF (reference sequence). Study-level results: Researchers found naive subsets generally carried larger estimated richness than memory subsets.

Donors included only healthy HIV-negative adults lacking recent acute infections or vaccinations. Naive CD4+ cells were CD45RA-selected; the remaining cells were memory. Profiled with immunoSEQ multiplex PCR; TCRdb holds only in-frame clones, not every one. The table includes about 2.4 million clones, 80% to 95% detected once. Input material: naive CD4+ T cells from PBMCs. The subset was: CD45RA+ positively selected. V gene TRBV15 combines with J gene TRBJ1-6; D remains ambiguous. This receptor was taken from a young man in good health. Some clones in this sample may be carry-over from other donors' samples. CDR3 protein: CATSRGSGYNSPLHF. CDR3 coding DNA: TGTGCCACCAGCAGAGGCAGCGGCTATAATTCACCCCTCCACTTT.